What follows are 14 T cell receptor beta chains derived from one specimen sequenced in a study of T cell clonality in common variable immunodeficiency. Sequenced by immunoSEQ multiplex PCR; TCRdb stores in-frame clones only, minus some. Observed in the sample are 50,000 or so clones, none of them singletons. Sequencing input: peripheral blood mononuclear cells. The receptor set was obtained from a person between 18 and 75 years old in good health.

In its sample, this clone was seen many times. Coverage ceases 3 residues before the CDR3 finishes, and the germline J gene fills in the end. The chain uses TRBV10-1 and TRBJ2-1; 8 bases are shared with TRBD2. V was pared by 6 bases and J by 2 bases, with 6 bases of the junction left unmatched. CDR1 is WNHNN, CDR2 SYGVQD, per germline (reference sequence). The CDR3 contains 15 residues. CDR3 sequence: CASSRNSGAYNEQFF. Partial CDR3 DNA: TGCGCCAGCAGCAGGAATAGCGGGGCCTACAATGAG.

This clone is classed as medium-sized. The read ends 3 residues early relative to the CDR3; the germline J gene fills the gap. The chain combines TRBV20-1 with TRBJ2-5, with D possibly being TRBD2 (6 bases). V lost 5 bases and J 4 bases, leaving 11 bases between the germline ends. The CDR3 runs 12 residues. CDR1 is DFQATT, CDR2 SNEGSKA, per germline (reference sequence). CDR3: CSADGTSETQYF. The DNA read from the CDR3 is TGCAGTGCTGACGGGACTTCAGAGACC.

This clone was found many times. The missing CDR3 end, 3 residues past where the read stops, is filled in from the germline J gene. The rearrangement links TRBV6-2 or TRBV6-3 to TRBJ1-5; D gene uncertain. Germline CDR1 reads MNHEY; CDR2 reads SVGEGT. This CDR3 has 12 amino acids. V was cut by 10 bases and J by 0 bases, with 7 bases left in between. CDR3 bases read: TGTGCCACTCAGGATAGCAATCAGCCC. This gives the protein CATQDSNQP. The CDR3 in full is CATQDSNQPQHF.

This clone was picked up many times. Read data end 3 residues before the CDR3 end; the end is taken from the germline J gene. The chain is built from TRBV20-1 and TRBJ2-2; 8 bases are shared with TRBD1. Germline V gene data show CDR1 as DFQATT and CDR2 as SNEGSKA (reference sequence). V lost 0 bases, J lost 6 bases, and 6 bases stayed unmatched. The CDR3 loop spans 15 amino acids. Incomplete CDR3 DNA: TGCAGTGCTAGAGATCTGGCAGGGGGCGCCGGGGAG. It codes for CSARDLAGGAGE. The CDR3 reads in full as CSARDLAGGAGELFF.

To note about this clone: The observed sequence ends 3 residues before the CDR3 terminus, with the missing tail filled in from the germline J gene. The chain employs TRBV6-2 or TRBV6-3 and TRBJ2-2; 11 bases fit TRBD1. Germline CDR1 reads MNHEY; CDR2 reads SVGEGT. The CDR3 runs to 16 residues. The sequenced CDR3 bases are TGTGCCAGCGGAGGACAGGGGGCGGTCGGGGCCAACGTG. It encodes CASGGQGAVGANV. The entire CDR3 reads CASGGQGAVGANVLFF.

By share, this clone counts as medium-sized (0.01 to 0.1%). The read ends 3 residues shy of where the CDR3 ends; the end is completed using the germline J gene. The chain joins TRBV14 to TRBJ2-5; D is unclear. From germline, CDR1 is SGHDN and CDR2 FVKESK. The CDR3 sequence is 15 residues long. The V and J ends lost 3 bases and 5 bases respectively, with 16 bases between them. Partial CDR3 DNA: TGTGCCAGCAGCCACAAGACATTAGAGTGGGAGACC. As protein: CASSHKTLEWET. The CDR3 in its entirety is CASSHKTLEWETQYF. Full variable domain (missing parts from reference TRBV14 and TRBJ2-5): EAGVTQFPSHSVIEKGQTVTLRCDPISGHDNLYWYRRVMGKEIKFLLHFVKESKQDESGMPNNRFLAERTGGTYSTLKVQPAELEDSGVYFCASSHKTLEWETQYFGPGTRLLVL.

This clone was counted ten times or more. The DNA ends 3 residues before the CDR3 does, and the rest of the CDR3 is filled in from the germline J gene. The V call is TRBV6-4, the J call TRBJ2-2; 8 nucleotides line up with TRBD2. Germline CDR1 and CDR2: MRHNA and SNTAGT. The CDR3 sequence is 15 residues long. The covered CDR3 bases are TGTGCCAGCACCGTCGGGGGGGTATTTAATGAAAAG. This sequence encodes CASTVGGVFNEK. The full CDR3 is CASTVGGVFNEKLFF.

This clone was seen more than once but under ten times. This may come from a read error, since a much larger clone is one base off. The missing CDR3 end, 3 residues past where the read stops, is filled in from the germline J gene. Other DNA sequences in this specimen translate into the identical CDR3. The chain has TRBV30 and TRBJ1-3; D perhaps matches TRBD1 (5 bases). The CDR3 sequence is 14 residues long. Germline values: CDR1 GTSNPN, CDR2 SVGIG (reference sequence). The sequenced CDR3 bases are TGTGCCTGGAGTACGACAGCCTCTGGAAACACA. It codes for CAWSTTASGNT. The complete CDR3 protein is CAWSTTASGNTIYF.

The sample holds many counts of this clone. The read comes to an end 3 residues before the CDR3 does, leaving the germline J gene to fill in the end. The V and J genes are TRBV30 and TRBJ2-7, with unresolved D. Trimming shortened V by 2 bases and J by 2 bases, and 7 bases separated the two germline ends. This CDR3 is built from 12 residues. Per the germline V gene, CDR1 is GTSNPN and CDR2 is SVGIG (reference sequence). The covered CDR3 bases are TGTGCCTGGAGTCATCAGGCCTACGAG. Encoded protein: CAWSHQAYE. From start to end, the CDR3 is CAWSHQAYEQYF.

This clone occurred many times. The CDR3 end lies 3 residues beyond the end of the read and is filled in from the germline J gene. This rearrangement joins TRBV20-1 to TRBJ1-2; D may be TRBD1 (5 bases). Trimming removed 1 base from V and 3 bases from J, with 12 bases in between. CDR1 and CDR2 (germline): DFQATT, SNEGSKA (reference sequence). The CDR3 is 14 residues long. Incomplete CDR3 DNA: TGCAGTGCTAGAGGTGATCAGGGCCACTATGGC. Its protein product is CSARGDQGHYG. The full CDR3 is CSARGDQGHYGYTF.

At least ten counts were recorded for this clone. The read ends 3 residues early relative to the CDR3; the germline J gene fills the gap. The rearrangement uses TRBV29-1 and TRBJ1-2; 9 nucleotides match TRBD1. This CDR3 spans 14 amino acids. The germline CDR1 and CDR2 sequences are SQVTM and ANQGSEA. CDR3: CSVDLGQGRLSYTF. The CDR3 DNA, read in part, is TGCAGCGTTGATCTGGGACAGGGAAGGTTGAGC.

The table lists this clone with many counts. The read stops 3 residues short of the end of the CDR3; the missing end is completed from the germline J gene. The gene calls are TRBV4-1 and TRBJ2-1; maybe TRBD2 (5 bases). The V gene's germline CDR1 is MGHRA and CDR2 YSYEKL. The CDR3 is 14 amino acids. Between the trimmed V and J ends, which lost 5 bases and 2 bases, there was a span of 10 bases. Incomplete CDR3 DNA: TGCGCCAGCAGCGGAGCGGACGCCTACAATGAG. This codes for CASSGADAYNE. The CDR3 as a whole reads CASSGADAYNEQFF.

This clone appeared many times. The read terminates 3 residues before the CDR3 end, so the remaining end is supplied by the germline J gene. The genes are TRBV5-6 and TRBJ2-5, with D maybe TRBD2 (5 bases). Germline V gene sequence: CDR1 SGHDT, CDR2 YYEEEE. The CDR3 contains 15 residues. The ends were cut back, 3 bases at V and 5 bases at J, with 17 bases in the middle. CDR3 amino acids: CASSSGLPYKETQYF. The DNA read from the CDR3 is TGTGCCAGCAGCTCAGGACTCCCCTACAAGGAGACC.

This clone was detected only a few times. A clone one base away is much larger, so this may be a read error. Read coverage stops 3 residues before the CDR3 terminus; the germline J gene supplies the remainder. This chain uses TRBV20-1 with TRBJ2-5, with 16 bases matching TRBD2. From germline, CDR1 is DFQATT and CDR2 SNEGSKA (reference sequence). CDR3 size: 16 residues. CDR3 bases read: TGCAGTGCTAGTGGGACTAGCGGGAGGGCCACAGATACC. Protein: CSASGTSGRATDT. From start to end, the CDR3 is CSASGTSGRATDTQYF.